This T cell receptor (beta chain) was obtained from a study of cytomegalovirus exposure and HLA in healthy donors. Broader study findings: Versus the approximately 670-donor mean, an Asian-associated ancestry cluster reportedly showed fewer N-insertions in a later analysis.

A word on this clone: The antigen is not known.

Researchers ran the PCR with 60 Vbeta and 13 Jbeta primers. Assay: immunoSEQ multiplex PCR; the TCRdb copy retains only in-frame clones and omits some. The data contain about 180,000 clones, around 80% of them singletons. Between the trimmed V and J ends, which lost 0 bases and 11 bases, there was a span of 17 bases. CDR1 is SGHRS, CDR2 YFSETQ, per germline. The CDR3 covers 14 residues. The chain has TRBV5-1 and TRBJ2-5, with D possibly TRBD2 on 6 matching bases. The sample taken for sequencing was PBMCs. This TCR came from a woman aged 40 to 50 in good health and CMV-seronegative. CDR3 coding DNA: TGCGCCAGCAGCTTGGGAGGGGCCCCCCGGGGGCAGTACTTC. This codes for CASSLGGAPRGQYF.